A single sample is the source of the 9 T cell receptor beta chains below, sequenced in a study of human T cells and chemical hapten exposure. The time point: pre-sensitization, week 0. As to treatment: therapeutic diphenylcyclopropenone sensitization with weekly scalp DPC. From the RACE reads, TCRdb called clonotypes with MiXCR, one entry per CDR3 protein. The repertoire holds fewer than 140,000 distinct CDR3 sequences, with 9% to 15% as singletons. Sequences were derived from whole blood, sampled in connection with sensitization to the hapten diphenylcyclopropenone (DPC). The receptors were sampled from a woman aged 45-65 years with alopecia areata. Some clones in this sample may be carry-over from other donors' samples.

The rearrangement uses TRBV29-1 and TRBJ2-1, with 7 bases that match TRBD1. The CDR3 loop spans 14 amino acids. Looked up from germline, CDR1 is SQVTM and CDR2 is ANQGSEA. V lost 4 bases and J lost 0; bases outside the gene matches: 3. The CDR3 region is CSVGPGGSYNEQFF. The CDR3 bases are TGCAGCGTTGGGCCAGGGGGCTCCTACAATGAGCAGTTCTTC.

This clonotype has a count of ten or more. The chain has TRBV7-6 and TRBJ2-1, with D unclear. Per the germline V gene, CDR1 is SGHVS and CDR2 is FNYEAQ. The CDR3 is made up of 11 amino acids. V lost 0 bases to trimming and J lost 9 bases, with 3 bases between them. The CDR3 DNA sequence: TGTGCCAGCAGCTTAGCCGGTGAGCAGTTCTTC. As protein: CASSLAGEQFF.

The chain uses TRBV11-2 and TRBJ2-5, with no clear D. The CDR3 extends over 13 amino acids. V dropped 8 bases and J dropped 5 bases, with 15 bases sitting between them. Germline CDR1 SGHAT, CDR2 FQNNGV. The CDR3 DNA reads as TGTGCCAGCCGCCGCGGCCCTACGGAGACCCAGTACTTC. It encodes CASRRGPTETQYF.

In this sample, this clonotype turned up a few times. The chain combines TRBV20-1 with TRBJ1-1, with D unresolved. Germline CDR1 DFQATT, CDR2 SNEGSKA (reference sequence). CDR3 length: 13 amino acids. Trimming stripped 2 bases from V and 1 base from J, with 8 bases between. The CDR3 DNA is TGCAGTGCTAGACCCGACGGGAACACTGAAGCTTTCTTT. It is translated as CSARPDGNTEAFF.

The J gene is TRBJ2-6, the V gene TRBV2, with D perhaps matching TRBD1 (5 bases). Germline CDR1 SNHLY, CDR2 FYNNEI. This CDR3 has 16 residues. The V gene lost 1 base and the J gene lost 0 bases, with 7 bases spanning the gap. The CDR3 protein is CASSEGQHSGANVLTF. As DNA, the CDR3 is TGTGCCAGCAGTGAAGGACAGCACTCTGGGGCCAACGTCCTGACTTTC.

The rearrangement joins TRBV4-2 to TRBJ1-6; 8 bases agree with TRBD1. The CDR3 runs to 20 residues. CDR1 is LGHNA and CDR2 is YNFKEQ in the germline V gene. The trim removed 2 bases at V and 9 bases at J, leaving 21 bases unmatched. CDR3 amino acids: CASSQIRQGQGTLYGSPLHF. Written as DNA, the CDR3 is TGTGCCAGCAGCCAAATAAGACAAGGACAGGGCACATTATATGGTTCACCCCTCCACTTT.

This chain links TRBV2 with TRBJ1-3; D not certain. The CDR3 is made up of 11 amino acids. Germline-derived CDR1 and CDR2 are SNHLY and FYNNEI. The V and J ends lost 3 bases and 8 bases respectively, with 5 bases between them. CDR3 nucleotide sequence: TGTGCCAGCAGTGATGCCTACACCATATATTTT. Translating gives CASSDAYTIYF.

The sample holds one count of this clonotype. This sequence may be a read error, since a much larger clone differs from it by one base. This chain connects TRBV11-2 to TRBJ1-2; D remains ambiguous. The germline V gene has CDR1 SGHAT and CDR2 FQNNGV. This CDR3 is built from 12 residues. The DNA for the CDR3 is TGTGCCAGCAGCTTAGGATACTATGGCTACGCCTTC. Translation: CASSLGYYGYAF. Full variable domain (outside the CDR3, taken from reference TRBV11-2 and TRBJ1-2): EAGVAQSPRYKIIEKRQSVAFWCNPISGHATLYWYQQILGQGPKLLIQFQNNGVVDDSQLPKDRFSAERLKGVDSTLKIQPAKLEDSAVYLCASSLGYYGYAFGSGTRLTVV.

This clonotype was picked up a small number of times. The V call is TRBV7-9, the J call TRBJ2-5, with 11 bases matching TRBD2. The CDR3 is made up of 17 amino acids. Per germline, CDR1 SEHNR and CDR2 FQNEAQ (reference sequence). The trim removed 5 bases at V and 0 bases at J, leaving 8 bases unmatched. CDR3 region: CASSRGASGGYQETQYF. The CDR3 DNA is TGTGCCAGCAGCCGAGGGGCTAGCGGGGGGTACCAAGAGACCCAGTACTTC.